This T cell receptor (beta chain) was recovered during a study of blood T cell repertoires in COVID-19. For the study at large: The cDNA or gDNA used as material had been derived from T cells, B-cell-depleted T cells, or PBMCs.

In the authors' workflow: The authors estimated nucleated cell counts from reference gene primer amplification. Data came from immunoSEQ multiplex PCR; TCRdb stores just in-frame clones and leaves some out. V and J calls and clone size are those listed in that table; D and trimming were worked out from the DNA. The table lists more than 200,000 clones, approximately 80% of them singletons. Recruits, aged roughly 18 to 95 years, lived in 25 or so US areas. Participants were placed into cohorts based on the clinical history they reported. Germline loops: CDR1 SGHRS, CDR2 YFSETQ. CDR3 length: 14 residues. Germline trimming cut 3 bases from V and 6 bases from J; bases unmatched to any gene: 8.

V gene TRBV5-1 combines with J gene TRBJ1-2; TRBD1 matches 7 bases. The origin of this receptor is a woman between 40 and 50 years old with acute COVID-19. The sample comprised PBMCs or T cells enriched from blood (not recorded which). CDR3 nucleotides: TGCGCCAGCAGCTCTCAAGGGGGCGCGAATGGCTACACCTTC. Amino acids: CASSSQGGANGYTF. Filled out from reference TRBV5-1 and TRBJ1-2, the complete variable domain reads KAGVTQTPRYLIKTRGQQVTLSCSPISGHRSVSWYQQTPGQGLQFLFEYFSETQRNKGNFPGRFSGRQFSNSRSEMNVSTLELGDSALYLCASSSQGGANGYTFGSGTRLTVV.